This T cell receptor beta chain was identified during a study of human versus mouse CDR3 diversity and MHC coevolution. Study results and limitations: Humans had the largest estimated TCR beta repertoire, some 1.7 million clonotypes. Compared with mice, human CDR3s carried more deletions and insertions on average. Among all groups, most of the three human donors showed least clonal inequality.

The V end lost 2 bases, the J end lost 5 bases, and 9 bases lay between the germline ends. CDR3 length: 13 residues. Germline CDR1 and CDR2: WNHNN and SYGVQD (reference sequence). Turning to this clone: Its antigen is undetermined.

TCRdb's table, derived via immunoSEQ multiplex PCR, lists solely in-frame clones and lacks some. The sample holds fewer than 80,000 clones; just under 95% are singletons and the top ten take roughly 0.15%. This TCR was sampled from a person aged 25 to 69 in good health. The sequenced sample was naive CD4+ T cells from blood. The subset denotes: CD45RO-negative CD62L-positive naive CD4 T cells. The J gene is TRBJ2-5, the V gene TRBV10-1, with D maybe TRBD2 (6 bases). In DNA, the CDR3 is TGCGCCAGCAGTGAGGCGGGGCCGGAGACCCAGTACTTC. Its translation is CASSEAGPETQYF.